A selection of T cell receptor beta chains follows, all from one sample in a study of CD8+CD57+ T cells in acquired aplastic anemia. TCRdb analysed the reads with MiXCR anew, one entry per CDR3 protein. Of hundreds of thousands of distinct CDR3 sequences listed, around 33% were seen once; the top ten hold nearly 0.85%. Sequencing was performed on sorted CD4+, CD8+, or CD8+CD57+ T cells (not recorded which) from PBMCs. The receptor source for this set is a human donor with aplastic anemia. CDR3s include the opening cysteine and the closing phenylalanine or tryptophan. A D gene is named only where the DNA matches it firmly. Clone size is given for some rows only: seen once, a few or many times, or a class if the clone is expanded.

>many|TRBV10-2|NA|TRBJ2-5
CASRKGFDETQYF
TGCGCCAGCCGGAAAGGGTTTGACGAGACCCAGTACTTC
>few|TRBV11-2|TRBD2|TRBJ2-3
CASSFPLAGTSSTDTQYF
TGTGCCAGCAGCTTCCCACTAGCGGGGACCTCTAGCACAGATACGCAGTATTTT
>once|TRBV25-1|TRBD1|TRBJ1-6
CASSEGTGTNSPLHF
TGTGCCAGCAGTGAGGGGACAGGGACAAATTCACCCCTCCACTTT
>NA|TRBV19|TRBD1|TRBJ2-7
CASSKLTGGSSYEQYF
TGTGCCAGTAGTAAACTGACAGGGGGATCTTCCTACGAGCAGTACTTC
>NA|TRBV5-1|NA|TRBJ1-6
CASSLGTAPSNNSPLHF
TGCGCCAGCAGCTTGGGGACAGCACCTAGTAATAATTCACCCCTCCACTTT
>once|TRBV20-1|TRBD1|TRBJ1-2
CKGIGTGGGASYGYTF
TGCAAAGGGATAGGGACAGGGGGAGGAGCTAGCTATGGCTACACCTTC
>NA|TRBV7-8|TRBD1|TRBJ2-2
CASSESGGGGSGELFF
TGTGCCAGCAGCGAATCAGGGGGCGGCGGGTCCGGGGAGCTGTTTTTT
>few|TRBV5-4|NA|TRBJ2-6
CASRARGGANVLTF
TGTGCCAGCAGAGCCCGTGGTGGGGCCAACGTCCTGACTTTC
>few|TRBV6-1|TRBD1|TRBJ1-5
CASSHGQGRNQPQHF
TGTGCCAGCAGCCATGGACAGGGGCGCAATCAGCCCCAGCATTTT
>few|TRBV10-3|NA|TRBJ2-3
CASSGRLADTQYF
TGTGCCAGCAGTGGTAGACTGGCGGATACGCAGTATTTT
>few|TRBV20-1|NA|TRBJ1-1
CSASFWRNTEAFF
TGCAGTGCTAGTTTTTGGAGGAACACTGAAGCTTTCTTT
>NA|TRBV15|NA|TRBJ1-3
CATSRDKGVGNTIYF
TGTGCCACCAGCAGAGATAAAGGGGTCGGAAACACCATATATTTT
>many|TRBV18|TRBD1|TRBJ1-5
CASSRQGSNQPQHF
TGTGCCAGCAGTAGACAGGGCAGTAATCAGCCCCAGCATTTT
>NA|TRBV14|NA|TRBJ2-7
CASTRLADGDEQYF
TGTGCCAGCACTAGGCTAGCCGACGGTGACGAGCAGTACTTC
>many|TRBV19|NA|TRBJ1-5
CASLPRLNQPQHF
TGTGCCAGCTTACCTCGTCTCAATCAGCCCCAGCATTTT
>few|TRBV20-1|TRBD2|TRBJ2-1
CSARDRALAGNEQFF
TGCAGTGCTAGAGATCGGGCACTAGCGGGCAATGAGCAGTTCTTC
>many|TRBV19|TRBD2|TRBJ2-5
CATRGTSANQETQYF
TGTGCCACCAGGGGGACTAGCGCGAATCAAGAGACCCAGTACTTC
>many|TRBV5-1|TRBD1|TRBJ1-6
CASSLAPTGQEVSPLHF
TGCGCCAGCAGCTTGGCCCCGACGGGACAGGAAGTTTCACCCCTCCACTTT
>many|TRBV10-3|NA|TRBJ2-2
CAISEYQGKANTGELFF
TGTGCCATCAGTGAGTACCAGGGAAAAGCGAACACCGGGGAGCTGTTTTTT
>many|TRBV2|NA|TRBJ1-1
CASGRTENTEAFF
TGTGCCAGCGGAAGGACGGAGAACACTGAAGCTTTCTTT
>NA|TRBV4-2|NA|TRBJ2-1
CASSQDLAAYNEQFF
TGTGCCAGCAGCCAAGATCTGGCAGCGTACAATGAGCAGTTCTTC
>few|TRBV5-1|NA|TRBJ1-1
CASSSTTGNTEAFF
TGCGCCAGCAGCTCGACGACAGGGAACACTGAAGCTTTCTTT
>NA|TRBV25-1|NA|TRBJ1-2
CASSFAVPYGYTF
TGTGCCAGCAGTTTCGCCGTCCCCTATGGCTACACCTTC
>NA|TRBV20-1|NA|TRBJ2-3
CSARKAASTDTQYF
TGCAGTGCCAGGAAGGCGGCTAGCACAGATACGCAGTATTTT
>NA|TRBV29-1|TRBD1|TRBJ1-2
CSVSGTGNYGYTF
TGCAGCGTTTCCGGGACAGGGAACTATGGCTACACCTTC
>NA|TRBV7-2|TRBD1|TRBJ1-1
CASSVQQGDNTEAFF
TGTGCCAGCAGCGTCCAACAGGGGGATAACACTGAAGCTTTCTTT
>NA|TRBV19|NA|TRBJ2-7
CASSGTASSYEQYF
TGTGCCAGTAGCGGGACGGCGAGCTCCTACGAGCAGTACTTC
>NA|TRBV5-4|TRBD1|TRBJ1-4
CASSLVGTGRNEKLFF
TGTGCCAGCAGCTTGGTCGGGACAGGGCGAAATGAAAAACTGTTTTTT
>NA|TRBV6-1|NA|TRBJ1-3
CASSETEDTIYF
TGTGCCAGCAGTGAAACGGAGGACACCATATATTTT
>many|TRBV10-3|NA|TRBJ2-7
CAIKMGVGDYEQYF
TGTGCCATAAAGATGGGGGTTGGGGACTACGAGCAGTACTTC
>many|TRBV2|NA|TRBJ1-5
CASSEWAGNQPQHF
TGTGCCAGCAGTGAATGGGCTGGAAATCAGCCCCAGCATTTT
>few|TRBV10-3|NA|TRBJ1-2
CAISERGPNYGYTF
TGTGCCATCAGTGAAAGAGGGCCTAACTATGGCTACACCTTC
>NA|TRBV20-1|NA|TRBJ2-5
CSAKGSGKYQETQYF
TGCAGTGCTAAGGGTAGCGGAAAATACCAAGAGACCCAGTACTTC
>many|TRBV7-2|NA|TRBJ2-7
CASSLATGEQYF
TGTGCCAGCAGCCTTGCGACGGGCGAGCAGTACTTC
>many|TRBV4-3|NA|TRBJ1-2
CASSQAGVGDYGYTF
TGCGCCAGCAGCCAAGCAGGTGTGGGAGACTATGGCTACACCTTC
>few|TRBV11-1|TRBD1|TRBJ1-2
CASSFSPSTGIFYGYTF
TGTGCCAGCAGCTTTAGCCCGTCGACAGGGATTTTCTATGGCTACACCTTC
>NA|TRBV7-7|NA|TRBJ2-5
CASSQDSGTGETQYF
TGTGCCAGCAGCCAGGACAGTGGGACCGGGGAGACCCAGTACTTC
>NA|TRBV19|NA|TRBJ2-7
CASVSGRNPHEQYF
TGTGCCAGCGTCTCAGGGCGGAACCCTCACGAGCAGTACTTC
>few|TRBV4-1|TRBD1|TRBJ1-2
CASSQTLTGRGNYGYTF
TGCGCCAGCAGCCAAACTCTTACTGGCAGGGGGAACTATGGCTACACCTTC
>NA|TRBV10-3|TRBD2|TRBJ2-3
CAITSGGSDTQYF
TGTGCCATCACTAGCGGGGGATCAGATACGCAGTATTTT
>NA|TRBV6-1|NA|TRBJ2-1
CASLEWNEQFF
TGTGCCAGTTTGGAGTGGAATGAGCAGTTCTTC
>NA|TRBV4-2|NA|TRBJ1-5
CASSQEITGNQPQHF
TGTGCCAGCAGCCAAGAAATTACGGGTAATCAGCCCCAGCATTTT
>NA|TRBV19|TRBD2|TRBJ2-3
CASSITSGETDTQYF
TGTGCCAGTAGTATCACTAGCGGGGAGACAGATACGCAGTATTTT
>few|TRBV6-2/TRBV6-3|NA|TRBJ2-5
CASNGPSQETQYF
TGTGCCAGCAATGGACCATCACAAGAGACCCAGTACTTC
>NA|TRBV11-1|NA|TRBJ1-3
CASSLPPGQSFYGNTIYF
TGTGCCAGCAGCTTACCCCCTGGGCAATCCTTCTATGGAAACACCATATATTTT
>few|TRBV20-1|NA|TRBJ1-2
CSARETGARTPDGYTF
TGCAGTGCCAGAGAAACAGGAGCCCGGACGCCTGATGGCTACACCTTC